The subject of this entry is one T cell receptor (beta chain). Deletions cut 5 bases from V and 7 bases from J, with 17 bases between. The V gene's germline CDR1 is SGHTA and CDR2 FQGNSA. This CDR3 comprises 15 residues. The sample originates from a study of identical twins. Using its own MiXCR run on the 5' RACE reads, TCRdb lists one record per CDR3 protein. Of roughly 480,000 distinct CDR3 sequences listed, approximately 25% are singletons. Separately, the same data were catalogued under a study of T cells expressing NK-cell markers.

The source material was CD4+ T cells sorted from blood. The gene calls are TRBV7-2 and TRBJ2-2, with D perhaps being TRBD1 or TRBD2 (5 bases each). The receptor was derived from a woman under 30 in good health. CDR3 coding DNA: TGTGCCAGCAGCCTTACCGGGACCCGGAACGGGGAGCTGTTTTTT. Translated: CASSLTGTRNGELFF. The full variable domain, completed using reference TRBV7-2 and TRBJ2-2, is GAGVSQSPSNKVTEKGKDVELRCDPISGHTALYWYRQSLGQGLEFLIYFQGNSAPDKSGLPSDRFSAERTGGSVSTLTIQRTQQEDSAVYLCASSLTGTRNGELFFGEGSRLTVL.